This record looks at one T cell receptor (beta chain) sequence and its context. What it binds is unknown. The CDR3 has 14 residues. The germline V gene has CDR1 SGHDT and CDR2 YYEEEE. V was pared by 1 base and J by 4 bases, with 11 bases between. The sample originates from a study of T cell responses to AZD1222 COVID-19 vaccine. General study points: Breadth and depth of Spike-specific TCRs rose after two AZD1222 doses. White British ancestry dominated among donors, who included more females, and clonal diversity was possibly underestimated.

TCRdb keeps only in-frame clones here, not all; method: immunoSEQ multiplex PCR. The sample yields around 160,000 clones, more than 85% seen once. This sequence joins TRBV5-6 and TRBJ1-2, with D possibly matching TRBD1 (6 bases). The input for sequencing was peripheral blood, taken on day 0 of AZD1222 vaccination. The TCR originated in an adult in good health. The chain's CDR3 is CASSLSQGIYGYTF. As DNA, the CDR3 is TGTGCCAGCAGCTTGAGTCAGGGGATCTATGGCTACACCTTC.